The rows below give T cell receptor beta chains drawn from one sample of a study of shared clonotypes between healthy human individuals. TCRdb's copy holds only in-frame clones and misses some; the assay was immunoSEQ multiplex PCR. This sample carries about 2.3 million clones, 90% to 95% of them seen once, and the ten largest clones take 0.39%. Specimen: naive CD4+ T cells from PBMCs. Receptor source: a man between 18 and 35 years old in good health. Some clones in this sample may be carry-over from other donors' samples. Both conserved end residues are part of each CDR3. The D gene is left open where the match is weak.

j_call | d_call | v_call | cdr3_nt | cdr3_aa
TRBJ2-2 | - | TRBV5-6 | TGTGCCAGCAGCTTGGGGAGATTCGCGAACACCGGGGAGCTGTTTTTT | CASSLGRFANTGELFF
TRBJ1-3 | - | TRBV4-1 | TGCGCCAGCAGCCAACGTCCAGGCTCTGGAAACACCATATATTTT | CASSQRPGSGNTIYF
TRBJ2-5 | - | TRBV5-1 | TGCGCCAGCAGTCTGTATGGTAATTTAGCCGAGACCCAGTACTTC | CASSLYGNLAETQYF
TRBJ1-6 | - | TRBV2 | TGTGCCAGCAGTGAAGGTCAAGGGGATTCACCCCTCCACTTT | CASSEGQGDSPLHF
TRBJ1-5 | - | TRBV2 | TGTGCCAGCAGTTTAGACGGTTATAGCAATCAGCCCCAGCATTTT | CASSLDGYSNQPQHF
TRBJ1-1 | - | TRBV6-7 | TGTGCCAGCAGTTACCGAGACACAGGGAACACTGAAGCTTTCTTT | CASSYRDTGNTEAFF
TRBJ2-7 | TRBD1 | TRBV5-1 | TGCGCCAGCAGCGGGAACCCGGGACAGGGTTTTTCCGAGCAGTACTTC | CASSGNPGQGFSEQYF
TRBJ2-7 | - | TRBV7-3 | TGTGCCAGCCACCCCTCCCCTGAGCAGTACTTC | CASHPSPEQYF
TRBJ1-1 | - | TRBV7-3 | TGTGCCAGCAGCCCGGGCCAGGGGTACACTGAAGCTTTCTTT | CASSPGQGYTEAFF
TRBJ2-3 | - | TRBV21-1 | TGTGCCAGCAGCACCAACCCCACTAGCGGGAGGACCCTAGGCGGAGATACGCAGTATTTT | CASSTNPTSGRTLGGDTQYF
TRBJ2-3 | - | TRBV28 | TGTGCCAGCAGTCTCGGGGTCCAGGGAGGCGCAGATACGCAGTATTTT | CASSLGVQGGADTQYF
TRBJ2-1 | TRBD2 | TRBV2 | TGTGCCAGCAATAGCGGGAGCCTACCCTACAATGAGCAGTTCTTC | CASNSGSLPYNEQFF
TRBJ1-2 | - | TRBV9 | TGTGCCAGCAGCGTAGGCGAAGGGCATGGCTACACCTTC | CASSVGEGHGYTF
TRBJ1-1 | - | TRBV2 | TGTGCCAGCAGTGATATGTTGGGGAACACTGAAGCTTTCTTT | CASSDMLGNTEAFF
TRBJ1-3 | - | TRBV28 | TGTGCCAGCTTTAAAGGAAACACCATATATTTT | CASFKGNTIYF
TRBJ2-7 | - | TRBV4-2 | TGTGCCAGCAGCCAAGCGGATAGCCGCGAGCAGTACTTC | CASSQADSREQYF
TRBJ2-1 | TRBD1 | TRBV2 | TGTGCCAGCAGCCGGTTCCTTGAGACAGGGGGCAATGAGCAGTTCTTC | CASSRFLETGGNEQFF
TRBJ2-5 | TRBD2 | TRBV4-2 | TGTGCCAGCAGCCAATCGCCGGGACTAGCTGTAGAGACCCAGTACTTC | CASSQSPGLAVETQYF
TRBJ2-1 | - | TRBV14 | TGTGCCAGCAGCTACGAATTCTCCTACAATGAGCAGTTCTTC | CASSYEFSYNEQFF
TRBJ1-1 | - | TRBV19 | TGTGCCAGTAGTATAGGGTGGGAGAACACTGAAGCTTTCTTT | CASSIGWENTEAFF
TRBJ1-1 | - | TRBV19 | TGTGCCAGTAAGGGCTCTAGGGACACTGAAGCTTTCTTT | CASKGSRDTEAFF
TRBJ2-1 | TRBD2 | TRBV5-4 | TGTGCCAGCAGCTTGGGACTAGCCGCCATCGATGAGCAGTTCTTC | CASSLGLAAIDEQFF